Sequencing of this T cell receptor beta chain was carried out in a study of T cells in Graves' hyperthyroidism and ophthalmopathy. Study-wide context: Once the initial diagnosis was made, peripheral blood was obtained before any treatment. The study, taken as a whole, reports: Ophthalmopathy was told apart from stable hyperthyroidism by a 13 V-J model.

PBMCs came from about 10 ml fresh peripheral blood. Per the germline V gene, CDR1 is KGHSH and CDR2 is LQKENI. The CDR3 length is 17 residues. Losses at the gene ends were 2 bases for V and 4 bases for J; bases not matched to a gene: 9. Template material for amplifying TCR beta CDR3 regions consisted of RNA transcripts. TCR CDR3 underwent first-round RT-PCR with the HTBI primer set. TCRdb used MiXCR to reprocess the multiplex PCR reads, holding one entry per CDR3 protein. The repertoire holds roughly 240,000 distinct CDR3 sequences, about 24% seen once, with approximately 32% in the top ten. This clonotype was found many times. Its antigen remains unknown.

The receptor was isolated from a woman aged 40 to 50 with Graves' ophthalmopathy. Material: blood. This sequence joins TRBV18 and TRBJ1-3, with 9 bases that match TRBD1. The DNA for the CDR3 is TGTGCCAGCTCACCAGGGGACAGGGTGGTTCTCGGAAACACCATATATTTT. This gives the protein CASSPGDRVVLGNTIYF.